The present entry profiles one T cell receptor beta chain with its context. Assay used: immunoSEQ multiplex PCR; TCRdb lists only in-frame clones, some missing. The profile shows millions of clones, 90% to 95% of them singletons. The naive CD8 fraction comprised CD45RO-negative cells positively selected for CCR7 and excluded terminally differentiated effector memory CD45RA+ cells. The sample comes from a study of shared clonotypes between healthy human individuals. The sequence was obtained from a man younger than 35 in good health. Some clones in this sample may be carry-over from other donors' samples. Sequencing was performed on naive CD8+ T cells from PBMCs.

CDR3 in amino acids: CASSEGWPDYGYTF. In DNA form, the CDR3 reads TGTGCCAGCAGTGAGGGGTGGCCAGACTATGGCTACACCTTC. The J gene is TRBJ1-2, the V gene TRBV6-1; D unresolved. Germline loops: CDR1 MNHNS, CDR2 SASEGT. This CDR3 is 14 amino acids long. V was pared by 3 bases and J by 3 bases, with 11 bases between.